These T cell receptor beta chains were read from a single sample in a study of hypomethylating agent response in myelodysplastic syndrome. Profiling relied on immunoSEQ multiplex PCR, and the TCRdb table lists in-frame clones only, not all of them. The table includes about 4,400 clones, approximately 82% detected once. Material: bone marrow, obtained before or after starting hypomethylating agent treatment for myelodysplastic syndrome (not recorded which). The source of these receptors is a human donor with myelodysplastic syndrome. The conserved cysteine and the conserved F or W are not part of the CDR3 here. D genes are given only for firm matches. Not every row has a clone size; where given, it reads once, few, many or a size class.

V gene: TRBV6-5
clone size: NA
D gene: TRBD2
CDR3 protein: ASSYFSAGGGYEQY

V gene: TRBV5-6
clone size: NA
D gene: NA
CDR3 protein: ASSLTGPYEQY

V gene: TRBV7-3
clone size: few
D gene: NA
CDR3 protein: ASGGAGNGYT

V gene: TRBV19
clone size: NA
D gene: TRBD1
CDR3 protein: ASSPTGGNLVTEQF

V gene: TRBV19
clone size: NA
D gene: NA
CDR3 protein: ASSARTSTDTQY

V gene: TRBV21-1
clone size: NA
D gene: NA
CDR3 protein: ASSKGIRLAHKGGYNEQF

V gene: TRBV10-3
clone size: NA
D gene: TRBD2
CDR3 protein: AISVGTGTSGSWDEQF

V gene: TRBV19
clone size: NA
D gene: NA
CDR3 protein: ASTDYQDTEAF

V gene: TRBV7-2
clone size: few
D gene: NA
CDR3 protein: ASSLANGYEQY

V gene: TRBV7-9
clone size: NA
D gene: TRBD2
CDR3 protein: ASSGYGGVSTDTQY

V gene: TRBV7-9
clone size: once
D gene: TRBD1
CDR3 protein: ASSIRDRGQETQY

V gene: TRBV5-1
clone size: NA
D gene: TRBD2
CDR3 protein: ASSFHPGTSGSNEQY

V gene: TRBV28
clone size: once
D gene: NA
CDR3 protein: ASSFGDNYGYT

V gene: TRBV2
clone size: NA
D gene: NA
CDR3 protein: ASMAVRGETQY

V gene: TRBV2
clone size: NA
D gene: NA
CDR3 protein: ASREGLLETQY

V gene: TRBV30
clone size: NA
D gene: TRBD1
CDR3 protein: AWSGTGDTLDEKLF